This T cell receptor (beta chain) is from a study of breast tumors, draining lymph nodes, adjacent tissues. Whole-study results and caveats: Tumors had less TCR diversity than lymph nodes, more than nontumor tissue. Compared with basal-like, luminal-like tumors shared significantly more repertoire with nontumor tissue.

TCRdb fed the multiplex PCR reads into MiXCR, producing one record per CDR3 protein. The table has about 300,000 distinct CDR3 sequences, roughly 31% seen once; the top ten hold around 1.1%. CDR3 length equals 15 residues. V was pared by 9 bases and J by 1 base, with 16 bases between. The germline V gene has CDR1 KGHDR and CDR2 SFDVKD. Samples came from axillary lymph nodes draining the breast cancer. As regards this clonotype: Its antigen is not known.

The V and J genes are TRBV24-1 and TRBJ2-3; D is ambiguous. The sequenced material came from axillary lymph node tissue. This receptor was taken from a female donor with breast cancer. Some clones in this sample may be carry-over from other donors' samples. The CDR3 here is CATFDRHEGTDTQYF. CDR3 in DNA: TGTGCCACCTTTGATCGGCACGAGGGCACAGATACGCAGTATTTT.